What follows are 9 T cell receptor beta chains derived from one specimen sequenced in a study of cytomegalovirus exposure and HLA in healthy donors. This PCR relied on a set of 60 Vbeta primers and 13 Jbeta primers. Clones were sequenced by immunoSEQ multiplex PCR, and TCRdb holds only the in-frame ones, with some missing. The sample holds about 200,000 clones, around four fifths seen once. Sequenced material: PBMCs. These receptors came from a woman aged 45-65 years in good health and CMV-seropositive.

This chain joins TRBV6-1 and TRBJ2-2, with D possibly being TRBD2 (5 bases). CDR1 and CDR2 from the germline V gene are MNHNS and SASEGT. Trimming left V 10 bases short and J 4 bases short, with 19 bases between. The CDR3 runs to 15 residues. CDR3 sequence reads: CATIGPSAGTGELFF. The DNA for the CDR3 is TGTGCCACCATCGGGCCGAGCGCGGGCACCGGGGAGCTGTTTTTT.

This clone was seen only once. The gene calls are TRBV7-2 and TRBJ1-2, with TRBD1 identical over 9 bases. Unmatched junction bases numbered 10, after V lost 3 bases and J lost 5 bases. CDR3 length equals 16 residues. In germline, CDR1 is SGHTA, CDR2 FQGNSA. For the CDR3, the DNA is TGTGCCAGCAGCTTCAGGACAGGGGCATTGGGGTATGGCTACACCTTC. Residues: CASSFRTGALGYGYTF.

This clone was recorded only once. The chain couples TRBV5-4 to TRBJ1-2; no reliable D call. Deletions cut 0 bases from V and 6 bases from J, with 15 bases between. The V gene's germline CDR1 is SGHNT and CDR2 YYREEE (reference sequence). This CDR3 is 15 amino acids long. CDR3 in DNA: TGTGCCAGCAGCTTGGTTGGGTTCTTGGAGCATGGCTACACCTTC. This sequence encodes CASSLVGFLEHGYTF.

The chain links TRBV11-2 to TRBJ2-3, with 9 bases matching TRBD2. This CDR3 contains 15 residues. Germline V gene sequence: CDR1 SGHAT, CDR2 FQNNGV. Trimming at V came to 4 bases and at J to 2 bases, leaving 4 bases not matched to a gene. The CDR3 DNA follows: TGTGCCAGCAGCTCTAGCGGGATAGACACAGATACGCAGTATTTT. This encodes CASSSSGIDTDTQYF. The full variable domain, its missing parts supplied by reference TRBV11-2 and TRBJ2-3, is EAGVAQSPRYKIIEKRQSVAFWCNPISGHATLYWYQQILGQGPKLLIQFQNNGVVDDSQLPKDRFSAERLKGVDSTLKIQPAKLEDSAVYLCASSSSGIDTDTQYFGPGTRLTVL.

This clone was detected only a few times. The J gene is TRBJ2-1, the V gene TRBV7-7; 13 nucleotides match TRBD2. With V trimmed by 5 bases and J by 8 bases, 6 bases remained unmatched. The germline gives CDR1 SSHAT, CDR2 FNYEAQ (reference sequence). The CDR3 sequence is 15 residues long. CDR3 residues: CASSRGTSGIYEQFF. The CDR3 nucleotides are TGTGCCAGCAGCCGGGGGACTAGCGGGATCTATGAGCAGTTCTTC.

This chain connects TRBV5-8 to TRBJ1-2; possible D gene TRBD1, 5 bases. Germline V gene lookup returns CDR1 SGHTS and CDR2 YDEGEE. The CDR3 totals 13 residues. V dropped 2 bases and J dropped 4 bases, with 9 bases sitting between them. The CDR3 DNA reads TGTGCCAGCAGCTTTAGCGGGGCCTATGGCTACACCTTC. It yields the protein CASSFSGAYGYTF.

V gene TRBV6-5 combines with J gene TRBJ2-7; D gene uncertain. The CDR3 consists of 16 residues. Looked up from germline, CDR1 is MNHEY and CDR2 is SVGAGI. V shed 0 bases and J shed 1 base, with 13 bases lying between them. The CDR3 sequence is CASSYSSWAGSYEQYF. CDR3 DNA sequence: TGTGCCAGCAGTTACTCGAGTTGGGCCGGATCCTACGAGCAGTACTTC.

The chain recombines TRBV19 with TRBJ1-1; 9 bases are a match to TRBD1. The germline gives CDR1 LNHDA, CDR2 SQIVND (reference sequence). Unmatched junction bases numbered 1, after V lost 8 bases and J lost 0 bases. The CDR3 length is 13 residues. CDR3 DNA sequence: TGTGCCAGTGGGGACAGGGTGAACACTGAAGCTTTCTTT. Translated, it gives CASGDRVNTEAFF.

CDR3 sequence reads: CASSRTSGREYF. DNA for the CDR3: TGTGCCAGCAGCCGAACTAGCGGGAGAGAGTATTTT. The genes are TRBV2 and TRBJ2-3, with 11 positions matching TRBD2. The CDR3 extends over 12 amino acids. Germline V lookup: CDR1 SNHLY, CDR2 FYNNEI. The V segment lost 6 bases and the J segment 13 bases; nucleotides outside the gene matches: 6.